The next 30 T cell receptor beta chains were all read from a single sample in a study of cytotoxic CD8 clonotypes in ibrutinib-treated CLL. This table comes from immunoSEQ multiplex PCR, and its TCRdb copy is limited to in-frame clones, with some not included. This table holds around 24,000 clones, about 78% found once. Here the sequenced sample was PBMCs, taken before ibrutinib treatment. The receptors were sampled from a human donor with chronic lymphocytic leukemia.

The CDR3 DNA is TGTGCCTGGAGTAAGAGGAACGAGCAGTTCTTC. Translating gives CAWSKRNEQFF. The rearrangement links TRBV30 to TRBJ2-1, with D hard to call. Between the trimmed V and J ends, which lost 2 bases and 10 bases, there was a span of 9 bases. The CDR3 covers 11 residues. Germline V gives CDR1 GTSNPN, CDR2 SVGIG (reference sequence).

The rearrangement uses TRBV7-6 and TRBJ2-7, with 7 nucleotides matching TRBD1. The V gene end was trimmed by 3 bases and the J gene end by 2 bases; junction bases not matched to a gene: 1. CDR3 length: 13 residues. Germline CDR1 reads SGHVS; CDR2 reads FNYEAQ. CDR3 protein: CASSFGQAYEQYF. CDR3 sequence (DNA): TGTGCCAGCAGCTTCGGACAGGCCTACGAGCAGTACTTC. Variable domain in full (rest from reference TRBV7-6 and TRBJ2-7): GAGVSQSPRYKVTKRGQDVALRCDPISGHVSLYWYRQALGQGPEFLTYFNYEAQQDKSGLPNDRFSAERPEGSISTLTIQRTEQRDSAMYRCASSFGQAYEQYFGPGTRLTVT.

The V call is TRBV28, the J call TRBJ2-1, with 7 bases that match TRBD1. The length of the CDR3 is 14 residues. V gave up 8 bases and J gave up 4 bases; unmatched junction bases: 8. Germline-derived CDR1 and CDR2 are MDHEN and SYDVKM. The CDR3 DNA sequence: TGTGCCAGCTCCTCCGGGACAGAATACAATGAGCAGTTCTTC. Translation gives CASSSGTEYNEQFF.

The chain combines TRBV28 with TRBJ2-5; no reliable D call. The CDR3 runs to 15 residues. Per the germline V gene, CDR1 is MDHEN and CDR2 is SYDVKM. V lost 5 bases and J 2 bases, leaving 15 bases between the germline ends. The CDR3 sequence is CASSPPLPRQETQYF. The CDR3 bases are TGTGCCAGCAGTCCCCCTCTCCCGAGGCAAGAGACCCAGTACTTC.

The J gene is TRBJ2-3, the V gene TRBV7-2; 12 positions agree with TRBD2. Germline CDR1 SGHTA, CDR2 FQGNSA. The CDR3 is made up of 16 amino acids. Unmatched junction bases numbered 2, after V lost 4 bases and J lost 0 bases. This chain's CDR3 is CASSWGTSGSTDTQYF. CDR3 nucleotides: TGTGCCAGCAGCTGGGGGACTAGCGGGAGCACAGATACGCAGTATTTT.

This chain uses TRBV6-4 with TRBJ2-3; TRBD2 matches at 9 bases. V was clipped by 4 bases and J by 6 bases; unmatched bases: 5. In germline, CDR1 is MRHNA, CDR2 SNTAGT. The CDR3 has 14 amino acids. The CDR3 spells CASSALAGTDTQYF. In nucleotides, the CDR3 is TGTGCCAGCAGTGCCCTAGCGGGAACCGATACGCAGTATTTT.

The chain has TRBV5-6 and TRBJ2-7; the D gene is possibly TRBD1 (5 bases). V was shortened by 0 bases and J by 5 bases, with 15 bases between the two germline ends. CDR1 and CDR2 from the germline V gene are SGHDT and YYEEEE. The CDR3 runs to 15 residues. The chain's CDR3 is CASSLGLGDTNEQYF. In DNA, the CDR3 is TGTGCCAGCAGCTTGGGTCTAGGGGATACGAACGAGCAGTACTTC.

The CDR3 protein is CASSPYQGAEREGETQYF. CDR3 sequence (DNA): TGTGCCAGCAGTCCATACCAGGGGGCTGAGCGGGAGGGAGAGACCCAGTACTTC. V is TRBV27 and J is TRBJ2-5; 10 nucleotides agree with TRBD2. Germline V lookup: CDR1 MNHEY, CDR2 SMNVEV (reference sequence). V trimming: 5 bases; J trimming: 4 bases; junction bases outside the gene matches: 16. The CDR3 has 18 residues.

Written as DNA, the CDR3 is TGTGCCAGCAGCTTAGGCCCGAGACAGGGCGTCAACATTCAGTACTTC. Protein sequence: CASSLGPRQGVNIQYF. The chain employs TRBV11-2 and TRBJ2-4; TRBD1 matches at 7 bases. V was pared by 1 base and J by 7 bases, with 10 bases of the junction left unmatched. The CDR3 spans 16 residues. Germline V lookup: CDR1 SGHAT, CDR2 FQNNGV.

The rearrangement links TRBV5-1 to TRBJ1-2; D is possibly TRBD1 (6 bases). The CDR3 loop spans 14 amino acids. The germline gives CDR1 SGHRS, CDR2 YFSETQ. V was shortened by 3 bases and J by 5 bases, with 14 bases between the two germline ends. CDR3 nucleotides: TGCGCCAGCAGCTCGGAAACAGGGCAATATGGCTACACCTTC. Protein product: CASSSETGQYGYTF.

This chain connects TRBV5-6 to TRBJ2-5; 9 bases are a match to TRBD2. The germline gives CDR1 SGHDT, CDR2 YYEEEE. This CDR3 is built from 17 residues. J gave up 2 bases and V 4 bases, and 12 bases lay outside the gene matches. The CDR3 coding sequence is TGTGCCAGCAGCGGGAAGCGGGAGGAGGATCGACAAGAGACCCAGTACTTC. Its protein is CASSGKREEDRQETQYF.

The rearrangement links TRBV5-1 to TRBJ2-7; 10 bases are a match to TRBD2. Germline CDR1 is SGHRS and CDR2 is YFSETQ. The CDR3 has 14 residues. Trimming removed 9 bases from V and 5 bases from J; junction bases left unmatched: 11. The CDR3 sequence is CATKPGLASHEQYF. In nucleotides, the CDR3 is TGCGCCACCAAACCGGGACTAGCGTCCCACGAGCAGTACTTC.

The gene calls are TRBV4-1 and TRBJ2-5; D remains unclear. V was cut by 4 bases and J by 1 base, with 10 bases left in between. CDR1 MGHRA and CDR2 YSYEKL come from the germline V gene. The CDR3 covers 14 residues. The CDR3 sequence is CASSPPPPQETQYF. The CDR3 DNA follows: TGCGCCAGCAGCCCCCCACCACCCCAAGAGACCCAGTACTTC.

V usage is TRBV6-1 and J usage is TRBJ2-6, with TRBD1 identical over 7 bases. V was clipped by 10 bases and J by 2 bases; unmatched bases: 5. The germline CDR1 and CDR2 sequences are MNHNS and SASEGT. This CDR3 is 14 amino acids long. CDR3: CAIATGTGANVLTF. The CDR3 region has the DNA TGTGCCATCGCGACAGGGACTGGGGCCAACGTCCTGACTTTC.

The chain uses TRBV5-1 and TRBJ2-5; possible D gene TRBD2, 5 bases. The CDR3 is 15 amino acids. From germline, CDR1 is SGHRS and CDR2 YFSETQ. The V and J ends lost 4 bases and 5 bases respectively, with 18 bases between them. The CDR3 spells CASSASGSGSETQYF. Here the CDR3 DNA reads TGCGCCAGCAGCGCCTCAGGCTCGGGATCCGAGACCCAGTACTTC.

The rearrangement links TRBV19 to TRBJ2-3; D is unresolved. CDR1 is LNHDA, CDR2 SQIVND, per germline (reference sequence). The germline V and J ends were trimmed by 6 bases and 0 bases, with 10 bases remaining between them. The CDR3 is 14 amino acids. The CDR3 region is CASRDGPSTDTQYF. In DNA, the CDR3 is TGTGCCAGTAGGGACGGCCCTAGCACAGATACGCAGTATTTT.

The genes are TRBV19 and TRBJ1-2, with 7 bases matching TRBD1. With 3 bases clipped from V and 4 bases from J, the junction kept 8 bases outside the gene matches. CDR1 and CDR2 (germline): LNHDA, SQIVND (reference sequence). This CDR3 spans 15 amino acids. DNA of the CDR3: TGTGCCAGTAGTATCGGGGCAGGGGGTCGCTATGGCTACACCTTC. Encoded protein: CASSIGAGGRYGYTF.

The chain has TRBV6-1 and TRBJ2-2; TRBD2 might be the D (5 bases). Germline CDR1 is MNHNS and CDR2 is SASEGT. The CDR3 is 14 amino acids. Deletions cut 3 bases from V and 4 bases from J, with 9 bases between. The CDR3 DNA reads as TGTGCCAGCAGTGAGATCGGGATCACCGGGGAGCTGTTTTTT. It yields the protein CASSEIGITGELFF.

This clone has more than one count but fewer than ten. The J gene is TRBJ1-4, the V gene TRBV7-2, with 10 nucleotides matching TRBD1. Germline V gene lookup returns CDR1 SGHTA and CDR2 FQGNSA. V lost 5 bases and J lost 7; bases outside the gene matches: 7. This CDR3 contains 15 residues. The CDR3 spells CASSRQGAMGEKLFF. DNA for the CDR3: TGTGCCAGCAGCCGACAGGGGGCAATGGGTGAAAAACTGTTTTTT.

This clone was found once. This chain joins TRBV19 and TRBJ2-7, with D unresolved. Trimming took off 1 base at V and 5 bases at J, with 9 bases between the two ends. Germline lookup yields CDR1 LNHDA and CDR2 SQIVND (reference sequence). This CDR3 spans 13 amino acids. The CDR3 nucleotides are TGTGCCAGTAGTATAGGCTGGACGGACGAGCAGTACTTC. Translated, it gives CASSIGWTDEQYF.

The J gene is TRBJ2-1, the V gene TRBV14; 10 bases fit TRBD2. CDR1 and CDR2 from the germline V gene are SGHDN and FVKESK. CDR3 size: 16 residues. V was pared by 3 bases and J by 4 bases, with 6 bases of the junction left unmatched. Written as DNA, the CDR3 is TGTGCCAGCAGCCAGTTCACTAGCGGGATTTACAATGAGCAGTTCTTC. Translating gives CASSQFTSGIYNEQFF.

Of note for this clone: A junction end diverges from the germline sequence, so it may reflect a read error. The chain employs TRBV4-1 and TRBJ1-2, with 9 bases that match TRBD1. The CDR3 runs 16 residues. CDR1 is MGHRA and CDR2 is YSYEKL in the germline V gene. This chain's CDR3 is CASSHGTAGTGRKASF. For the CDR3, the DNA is TGCGCCAGCAGCCATGGTACTGCCGGGACAGGGCGAAAAGCGAGCTTC.

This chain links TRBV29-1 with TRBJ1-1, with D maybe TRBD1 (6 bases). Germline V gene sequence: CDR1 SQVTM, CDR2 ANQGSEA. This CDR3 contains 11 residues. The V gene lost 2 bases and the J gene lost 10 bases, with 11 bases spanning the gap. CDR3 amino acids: CSVETNRAAFF. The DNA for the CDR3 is TGCAGCGTTGAAACGAACAGGGCAGCTTTCTTT.

The DNA of the CDR3 is TGTGCCAGCAGCTCACGGACAGGGCCCTACGAGCAGTACTTC. Encoded protein: CASSSRTGPYEQYF. The chain uses TRBV7-9 and TRBJ2-7; the match to TRBD1 covers 8 bases. The length of the CDR3 is 14 residues. Germline V gives CDR1 SEHNR, CDR2 FQNEAQ (reference sequence). The V segment lost 4 bases and the J segment 2 bases; nucleotides outside the gene matches: 4.

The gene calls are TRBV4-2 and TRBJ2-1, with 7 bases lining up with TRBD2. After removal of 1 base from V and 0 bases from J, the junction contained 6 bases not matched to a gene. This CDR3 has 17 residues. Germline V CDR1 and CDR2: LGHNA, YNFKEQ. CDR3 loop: CASSQGLAGVSYNEQFF. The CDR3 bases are TGTGCCAGCAGCCAAGGACTAGCAGGAGTCTCCTACAATGAGCAGTTCTTC.

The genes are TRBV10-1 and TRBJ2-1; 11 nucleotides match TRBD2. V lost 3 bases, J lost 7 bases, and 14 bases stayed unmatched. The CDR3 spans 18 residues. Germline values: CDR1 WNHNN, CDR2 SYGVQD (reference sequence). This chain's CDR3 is CASSDKGSGRVRRNEQFF. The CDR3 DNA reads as TGCGCCAGCAGTGATAAGGGTAGCGGGAGGGTTAGGCGGAATGAGCAGTTCTTC.

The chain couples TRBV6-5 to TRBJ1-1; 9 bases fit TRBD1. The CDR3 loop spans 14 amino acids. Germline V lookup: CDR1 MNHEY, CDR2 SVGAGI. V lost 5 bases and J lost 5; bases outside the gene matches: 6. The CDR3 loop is CASSKQGARTEAFF. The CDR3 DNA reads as TGTGCCAGCAGTAAACAGGGGGCGCGGACTGAAGCTTTCTTT.

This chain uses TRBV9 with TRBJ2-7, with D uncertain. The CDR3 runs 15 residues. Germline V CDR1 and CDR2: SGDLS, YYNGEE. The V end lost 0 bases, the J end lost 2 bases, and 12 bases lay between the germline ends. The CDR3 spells CASSVGVGLTYEQYF. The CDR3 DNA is TGTGCCAGCAGCGTAGGGGTGGGCCTAACCTACGAGCAGTACTTC.

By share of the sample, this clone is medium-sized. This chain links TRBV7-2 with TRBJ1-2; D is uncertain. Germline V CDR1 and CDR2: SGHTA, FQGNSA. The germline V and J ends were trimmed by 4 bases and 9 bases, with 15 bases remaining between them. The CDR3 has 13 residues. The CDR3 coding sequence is TGTGCCAGCAGCTCCGGGCGTGGGAATCGCTACACCTTC. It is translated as CASSSGRGNRYTF. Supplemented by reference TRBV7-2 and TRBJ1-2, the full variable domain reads GAGVSQSPSNKVTEKGKDVELRCDPISGHTALYWYRQSLGQGLEFLIYFQGNSAPDKSGLPSDRFSAERTGGSVSTLTIQRTQQEDSAVYLCASSSGRGNRYTFGSGTRLTVV.

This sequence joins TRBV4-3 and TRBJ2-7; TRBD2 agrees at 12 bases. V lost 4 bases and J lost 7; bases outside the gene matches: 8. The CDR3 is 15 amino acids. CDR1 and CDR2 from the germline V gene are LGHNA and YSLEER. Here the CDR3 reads CASSPSSGRAEEQYF. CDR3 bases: TGCGCCAGCAGCCCATCTAGCGGGAGGGCGGAAGAGCAGTACTTC.